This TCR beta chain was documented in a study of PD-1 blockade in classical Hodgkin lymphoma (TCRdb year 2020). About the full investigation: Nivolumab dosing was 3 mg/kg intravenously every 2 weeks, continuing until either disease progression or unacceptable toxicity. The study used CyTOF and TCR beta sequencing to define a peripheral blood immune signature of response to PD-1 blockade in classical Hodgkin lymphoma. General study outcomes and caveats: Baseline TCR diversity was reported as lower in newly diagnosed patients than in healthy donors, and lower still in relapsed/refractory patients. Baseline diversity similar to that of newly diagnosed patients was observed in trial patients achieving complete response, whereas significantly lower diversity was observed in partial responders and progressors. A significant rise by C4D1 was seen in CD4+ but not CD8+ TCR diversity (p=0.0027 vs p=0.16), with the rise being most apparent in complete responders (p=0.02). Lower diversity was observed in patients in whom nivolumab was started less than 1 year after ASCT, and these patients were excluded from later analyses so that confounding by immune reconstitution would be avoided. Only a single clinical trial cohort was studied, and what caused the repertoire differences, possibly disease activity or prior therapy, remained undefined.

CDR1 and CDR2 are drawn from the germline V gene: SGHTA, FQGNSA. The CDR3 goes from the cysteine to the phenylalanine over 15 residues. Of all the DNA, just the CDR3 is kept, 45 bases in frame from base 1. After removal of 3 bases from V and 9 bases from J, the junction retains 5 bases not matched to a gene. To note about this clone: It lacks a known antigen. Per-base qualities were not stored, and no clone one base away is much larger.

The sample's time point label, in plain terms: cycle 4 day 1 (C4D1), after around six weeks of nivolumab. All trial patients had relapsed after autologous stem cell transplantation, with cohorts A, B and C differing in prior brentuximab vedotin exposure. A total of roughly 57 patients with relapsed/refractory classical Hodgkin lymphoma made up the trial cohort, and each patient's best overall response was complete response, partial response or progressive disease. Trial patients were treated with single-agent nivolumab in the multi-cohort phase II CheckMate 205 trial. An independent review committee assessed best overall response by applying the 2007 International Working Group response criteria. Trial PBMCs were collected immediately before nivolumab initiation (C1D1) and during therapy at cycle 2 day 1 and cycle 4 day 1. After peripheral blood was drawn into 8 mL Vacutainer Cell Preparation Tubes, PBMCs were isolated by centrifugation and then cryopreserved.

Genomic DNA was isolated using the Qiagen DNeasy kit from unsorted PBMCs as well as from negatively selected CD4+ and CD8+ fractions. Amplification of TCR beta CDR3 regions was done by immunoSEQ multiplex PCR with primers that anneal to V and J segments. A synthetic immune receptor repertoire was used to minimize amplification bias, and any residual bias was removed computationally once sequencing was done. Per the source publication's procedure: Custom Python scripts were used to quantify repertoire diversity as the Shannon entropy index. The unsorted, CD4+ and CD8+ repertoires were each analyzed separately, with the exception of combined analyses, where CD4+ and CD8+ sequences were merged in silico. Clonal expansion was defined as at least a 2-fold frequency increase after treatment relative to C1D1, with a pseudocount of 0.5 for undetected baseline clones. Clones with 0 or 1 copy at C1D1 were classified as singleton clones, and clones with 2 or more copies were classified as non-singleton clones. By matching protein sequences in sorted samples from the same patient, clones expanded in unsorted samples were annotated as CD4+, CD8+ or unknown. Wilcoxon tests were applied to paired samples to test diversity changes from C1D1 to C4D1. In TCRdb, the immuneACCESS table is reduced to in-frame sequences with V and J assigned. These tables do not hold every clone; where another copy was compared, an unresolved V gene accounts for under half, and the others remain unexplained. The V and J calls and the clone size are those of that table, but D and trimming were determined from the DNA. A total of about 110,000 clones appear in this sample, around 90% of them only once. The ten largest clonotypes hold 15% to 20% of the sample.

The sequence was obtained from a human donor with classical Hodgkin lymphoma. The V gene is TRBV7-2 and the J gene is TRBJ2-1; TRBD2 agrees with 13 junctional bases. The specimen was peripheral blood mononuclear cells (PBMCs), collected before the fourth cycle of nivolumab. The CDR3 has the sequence CASSFTSGRGGEQFF. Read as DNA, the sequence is TGTGCCAGCAGCTTCACTAGCGGGAGGGGTGGTGAGCAGTTCTTC.